Described below is a single TCR beta chain sequence and its context. Its target is not known. TCR beta CDR3 regions were amplified from RNA transcripts. HTBI primers drove first-round RT-PCR of the TCR CDR3. TCRdb passed the multiplex PCR reads through MiXCR, listing each CDR3 protein once. The sample has around 490,000 distinct CDR3 sequences; around 20% are singletons. This sample is part of a study of T cells in Graves' hyperthyroidism and ophthalmopathy. Inclusion characteristics of ophthalmopathy patients comprised a Clinical Activity Score of at least 3, a NOSPECS grade of at least 4, and duration under 3 months. PBMCs came from more than 9 ml fresh peripheral blood. Germline CDR1 is LNHNV and CDR2 is YYDKDF (reference sequence). Deletions cut 0 bases from V and 0 bases from J, with 15 bases between. The CDR3 totals 17 residues. Overall study findings and caveats: For ophthalmopathy, model prediction preceded onset by a median about 6 months. Ophthalmopathy and stable hyperthyroidism were told apart by a 13 V-J model.

This receptor was obtained from a man aged 35 to 55 with Graves' ophthalmopathy. The material sequenced was blood. The V gene is TRBV15, the J gene TRBJ2-7, with D maybe TRBD1 (6 bases). The CDR3 DNA is TGTGCCACCAGCAGAGATTTTGGGTTCAGGGGCTCCTACGAGCAGTACTTC. This codes for CATSRDFGFRGSYEQYF.